This T cell receptor (beta chain) came from a study of cytomegalovirus exposure and HLA in healthy donors. On this clone itself: Its antigen is still unknown.

Study-level results: Confirmation was obtained in vitro that three CMV-associated chains are specific for CMV antigens.

The germline V gene has CDR1 SGHAT and CDR2 FQNNGV. This CDR3 region has 14 residues. The V and J ends lost 7 bases and 6 bases, in that order; junction bases with no gene match: 9. Some clones are missing from TCRdb's copy, which holds only in-frame ones; the method was immunoSEQ multiplex PCR. The table shows 160,000 or so clones, with 85% to 90% occurring only once. The sample was PBMCs. The chain links TRBV11-2 to TRBJ2-7; 10 positions agree with TRBD2. The receptor was derived from a woman aged 30 to 39 in good health and CMV-seronegative. The CDR3 DNA reads TGTGCCAGCACTCCGAGCGGGGGGGCTCCCGAGCAGTACTTC. It encodes CASTPSGGAPEQYF.